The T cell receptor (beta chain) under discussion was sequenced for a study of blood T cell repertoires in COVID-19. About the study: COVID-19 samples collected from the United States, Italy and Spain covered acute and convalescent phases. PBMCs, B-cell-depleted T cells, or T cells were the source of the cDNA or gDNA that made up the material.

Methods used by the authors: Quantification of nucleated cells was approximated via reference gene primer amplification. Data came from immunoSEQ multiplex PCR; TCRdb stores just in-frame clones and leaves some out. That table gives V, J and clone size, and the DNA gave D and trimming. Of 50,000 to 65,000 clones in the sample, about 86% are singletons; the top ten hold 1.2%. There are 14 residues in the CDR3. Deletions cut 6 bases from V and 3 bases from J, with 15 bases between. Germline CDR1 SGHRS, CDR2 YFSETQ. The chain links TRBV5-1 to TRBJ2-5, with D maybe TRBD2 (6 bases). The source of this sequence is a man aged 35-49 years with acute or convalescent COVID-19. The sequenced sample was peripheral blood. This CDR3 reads CASKRASDKETQYF. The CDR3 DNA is TGCGCCAGCAAGCGGGCCTCGGACAAAGAGACCCAGTACTTC.